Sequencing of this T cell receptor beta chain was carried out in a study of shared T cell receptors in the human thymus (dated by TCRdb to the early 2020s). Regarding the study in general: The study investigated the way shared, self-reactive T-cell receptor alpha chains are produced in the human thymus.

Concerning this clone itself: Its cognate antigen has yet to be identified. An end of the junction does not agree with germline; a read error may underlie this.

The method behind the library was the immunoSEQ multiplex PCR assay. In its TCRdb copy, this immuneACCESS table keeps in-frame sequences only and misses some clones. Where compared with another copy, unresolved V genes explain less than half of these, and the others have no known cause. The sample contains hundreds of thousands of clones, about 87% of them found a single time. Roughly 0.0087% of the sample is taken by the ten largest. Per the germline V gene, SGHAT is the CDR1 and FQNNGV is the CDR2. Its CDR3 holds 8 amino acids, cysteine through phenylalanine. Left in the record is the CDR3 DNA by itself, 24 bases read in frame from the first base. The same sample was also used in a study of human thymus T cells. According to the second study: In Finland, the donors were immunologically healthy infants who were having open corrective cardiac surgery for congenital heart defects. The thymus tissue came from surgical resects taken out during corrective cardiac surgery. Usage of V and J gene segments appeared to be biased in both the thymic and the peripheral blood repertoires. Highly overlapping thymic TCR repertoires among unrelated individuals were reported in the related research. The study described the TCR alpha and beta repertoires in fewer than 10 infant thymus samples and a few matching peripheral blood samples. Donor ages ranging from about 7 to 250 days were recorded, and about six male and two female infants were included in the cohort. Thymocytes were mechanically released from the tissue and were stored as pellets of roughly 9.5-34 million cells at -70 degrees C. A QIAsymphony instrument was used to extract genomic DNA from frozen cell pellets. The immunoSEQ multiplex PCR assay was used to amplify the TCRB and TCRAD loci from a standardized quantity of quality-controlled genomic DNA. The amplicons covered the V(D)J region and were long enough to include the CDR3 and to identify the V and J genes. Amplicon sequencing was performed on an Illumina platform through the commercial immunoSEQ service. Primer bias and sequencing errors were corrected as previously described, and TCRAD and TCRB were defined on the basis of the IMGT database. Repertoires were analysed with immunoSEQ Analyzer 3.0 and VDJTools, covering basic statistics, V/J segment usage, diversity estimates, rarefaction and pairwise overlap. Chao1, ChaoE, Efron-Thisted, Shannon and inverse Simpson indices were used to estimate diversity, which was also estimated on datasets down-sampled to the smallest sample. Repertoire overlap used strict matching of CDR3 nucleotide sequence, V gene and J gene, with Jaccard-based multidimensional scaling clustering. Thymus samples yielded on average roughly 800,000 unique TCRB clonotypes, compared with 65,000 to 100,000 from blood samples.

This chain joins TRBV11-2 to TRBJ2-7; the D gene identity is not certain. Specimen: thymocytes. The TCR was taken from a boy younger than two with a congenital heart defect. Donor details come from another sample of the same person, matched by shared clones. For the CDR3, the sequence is CASTPHDF. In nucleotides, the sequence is TGTGCCAGCACCCCCCATGACTTC.